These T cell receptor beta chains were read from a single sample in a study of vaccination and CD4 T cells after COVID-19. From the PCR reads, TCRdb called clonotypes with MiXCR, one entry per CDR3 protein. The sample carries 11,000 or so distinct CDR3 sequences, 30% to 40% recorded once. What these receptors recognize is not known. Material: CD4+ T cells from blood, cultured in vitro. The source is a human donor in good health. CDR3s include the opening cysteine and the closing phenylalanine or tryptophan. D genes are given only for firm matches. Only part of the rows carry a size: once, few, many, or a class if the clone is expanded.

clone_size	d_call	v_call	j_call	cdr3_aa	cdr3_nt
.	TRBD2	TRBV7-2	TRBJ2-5	CASSLGGLAGGETQYF	TGTGCCAGCAGCTTAGGGGGACTAGCGGGAGGAGAGACCCAGTACTTC
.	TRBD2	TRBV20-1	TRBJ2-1	CSAERGLAGNNEQFF	TGCAGTGCTGAAAGAGGACTAGCGGGAAATAATGAGCAGTTCTTC
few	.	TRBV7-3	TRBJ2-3	CASSLGGTNTDTQYF	TGTGCCAGCAGCTTAGGCGGGACCAATACAGATACGCAGTATTTT
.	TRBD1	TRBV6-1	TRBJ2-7	CASGTGLNEQYF	TGTGCCAGCGGGACAGGGCTGAACGAGCAGTACTTC
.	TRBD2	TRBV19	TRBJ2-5	CATRLAGETQYF	TGTGCCACCCGCCTAGCGGGGGAGACCCAGTACTTC
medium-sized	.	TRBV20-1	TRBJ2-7	CSARGGQDRSEQYF	TGCAGTGCTAGAGGAGGGCAGGATCGGTCCGAGCAGTACTTC
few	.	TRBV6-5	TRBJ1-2	CASSYSTDGVYGYTF	TGTGCCAGCAGTTACTCCACGGACGGAGTCTATGGCTACACCTTC
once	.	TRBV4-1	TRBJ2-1	CASSQDPRGHSYNEQFF	TGCGCCAGCAGCCAAGATCCTAGGGGACATTCCTACAATGAGCAGTTCTTC
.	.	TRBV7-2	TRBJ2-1	CASSPSAAYNEQFF	TGTGCCAGCAGCCCCTCCGCCGCCTACAATGAGCAGTTCTTC
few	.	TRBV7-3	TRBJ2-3	CASSLDGDTQYF	TGTGCCAGCAGCCTGGACGGGGATACGCAGTATTTT
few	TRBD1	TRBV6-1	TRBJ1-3	CASSPPRQGAFGNTIYF	TGTGCCAGCAGCCCCCCCAGACAGGGAGCATTTGGAAACACCATATATTTT
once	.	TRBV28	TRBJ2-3	CASSFPTTDTQYF	TGTGCCAGCAGTTTCCCTACCACAGATACGCAGTATTTT
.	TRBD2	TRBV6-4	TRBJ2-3	CASSAAGGRDTQYF	TGTGCCAGCAGTGCAGCGGGAGGAAGGGATACGCAGTATTTT
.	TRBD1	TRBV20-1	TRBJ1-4	CSAISGTGDEKLFF	TGCAGTGCGATATCCGGGACAGGGGATGAAAAACTGTTTTTT
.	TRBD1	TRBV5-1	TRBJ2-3	CASSRTGQGPVDTQYF	TGCGCCAGCAGCCGTACCGGACAGGGGCCCGTGGATACGCAGTATTTT
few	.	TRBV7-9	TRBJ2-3	CASSLLGGVTDTQYF	TGTGCCAGCAGCTTACTCGGGGGAGTCACAGATACGCAGTATTTT
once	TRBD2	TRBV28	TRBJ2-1	CASSRTGGTSSGNEQFF	TGTGCCAGCAGTAGGACGGGAGGAACGAGCTCAGGCAATGAGCAGTTCTTC
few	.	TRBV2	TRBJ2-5	CASSKGPQRETQYF	TGTGCCAGCAGTAAGGGGCCCCAGAGGGAGACCCAGTACTTC